The 27 T cell receptor beta chains below all came from one sample that was sequenced in a study of cytomegalovirus exposure and HLA in healthy donors. Primers for the PCR totalled 60 Vbeta and 13 Jbeta. Data came from immunoSEQ multiplex PCR; TCRdb stores just in-frame clones and leaves some out. Here the sample table reports approximately 37,000 clones. Sequenced material: PBMCs. Receptors were obtained from a man in his forties in good health and CMV-seropositive.

CDR3 in amino acids: CASRIRGKREETQYF. In nucleotides, the CDR3 is TGTGCCAGCAGAATTCGGGGGAAAAGGGAAGAGACCCAGTACTTC. The chain employs TRBV6-6 and TRBJ2-5; D is perhaps TRBD2 (6 bases). Germline V gene lookup returns CDR1 MNHNY and CDR2 SVGAGI (reference sequence). The CDR3 runs 15 residues. V was shortened by 6 bases and J by 3 bases, with 17 bases between the two germline ends.

Here the CDR3 reads CASSPRTLQETQYF. CDR3 nucleotide sequence: TGTGCCAGCAGCCCCCGGACACTCCAAGAGACCCAGTACTTC. This chain links TRBV11-2 with TRBJ2-5, with D perhaps matching TRBD1 (5 bases). Germline V gives CDR1 SGHAT, CDR2 FQNNGV. The V gene lost 5 bases and the J gene lost 1 base, with 11 bases spanning the gap. The CDR3 covers 14 residues.

The J gene is TRBJ2-7, the V gene TRBV27, with TRBD1 matching 7 bases. Trimming cost V 8 bases and J 5 bases; bases outside gene matches: 12. The CDR3 length is 14 residues. Germline CDR1 and CDR2: MNHEY and SMNVEV (reference sequence). The CDR3 protein is CASLDRPPFHEQYF. The CDR3 DNA is TGTGCCAGCCTGGACAGGCCTCCTTTCCACGAGCAGTACTTC.

V is TRBV19 and J is TRBJ1-1; D unclear. Trimming removed 10 bases from V and 6 bases from J, with 18 bases in between. CDR1 is LNHDA, CDR2 SQIVND, per germline (reference sequence). The CDR3 spans 13 residues. CDR3 protein: CATRGGMVSEAFF. For the CDR3, the DNA is TGTGCCACCCGGGGAGGGATGGTTTCTGAAGCTTTCTTT.

J is TRBJ2-1 and V is TRBV27, with 15 bases aligning to TRBD2. CDR3 length equals 16 residues. With 2 bases clipped from V and 9 bases from J, the junction kept 5 bases outside the gene matches. Germline CDR1 is MNHEY and CDR2 is SMNVEV (reference sequence). CDR3 sequence: CASSLGTSGRFGEQFF. DNA of the CDR3: TGTGCCAGCAGTTTAGGGACTAGCGGGAGGTTTGGTGAGCAGTTCTTC.

For the CDR3, the DNA is TGCGCCAGCAGCTTGGGGCCCGCGAACACCGGGGAGCTGTTTTTT. Translating gives CASSLGPANTGELFF. The V and J genes are TRBV5-1 and TRBJ2-2; no clear D. V lost 0 bases and J lost 0, with 6 bases in between. CDR1 is SGHRS and CDR2 is YFSETQ in the germline V gene. This CDR3 region has 15 residues.

The CDR3 sequence: CATSIFGGETQYF. The CDR3 DNA sequence: TGTGCCACCAGCATATTTGGGGGGGAGACCCAGTACTTC. The chain uses TRBV15 and TRBJ2-5; a weak D match, TRBD2 (6 bases). Germline V CDR1 and CDR2: LNHNV, YYDKDF (reference sequence). The CDR3 covers 13 residues. Trimming cost V 4 bases and J 5 bases, with 11 bases left between them.

V is TRBV4-1 and J is TRBJ2-1; tentative D call: TRBD2 (6 bases). The CDR3 extends over 15 amino acids. Germline loops: CDR1 MGHRA, CDR2 YSYEKL. V lost 1 base and J 5 bases, leaving 12 bases between the germline ends. The CDR3 sequence is CASSQVGGRDNEQFF. The CDR3, as DNA: TGCGCCAGCAGCCAAGTTGGGGGGAGAGACAATGAGCAGTTCTTC.

CDR3 region: CASSSGGNVLSEQYF. The CDR3 DNA reads TGTGCCAGTAGTAGTGGGGGCAACGTTCTGAGTGAGCAGTACTTC. V and J are TRBV19 and TRBJ2-7, with a possible D match to TRBD1 (6 bases). The CDR3 is 15 amino acids. With 4 bases removed from V and 7 bases from J, the gap between germline ends came to 20 bases. The germline V gene encodes CDR1 LNHDA and CDR2 SQIVND (reference sequence). Full variable domain (remainder filled in from reference TRBV19 and TRBJ2-7): DGGITQSPKYLFRKEGQNVTLSCEQNLNHDAMYWYRQDPGQGLRLIYYSQIVNDFQKGDIAEGYSVSREKKESFPLTVTSAQKNPTAFYLCASSSGGNVLSEQYFGPGTRLTVT.

The chain joins TRBV18 to TRBJ1-2; TRBD1 matches 7 bases. This CDR3 region has 17 residues. Germline loops: CDR1 KGHSH, CDR2 LQKENI. J lost 3 bases, V lost 4 bases, and 14 bases had no gene match. CDR3 in amino acids: CASSRTRDSGRDYGYTF. CDR3 coding DNA: TGTGCCAGCTCACGTACCCGGGACAGCGGTCGGGACTATGGCTACACCTTC.

The chain has TRBV4-1 and TRBJ1-1; TRBD1 is a possible D gene (5 bases). Trimming shortened V by 5 bases and J by 3 bases, and 16 bases separated the two germline ends. The CDR3 length is 15 residues. The germline V gene encodes CDR1 MGHRA and CDR2 YSYEKL. CDR3 nucleotide sequence: TGCGCCAGCAGCTCGACCCGCGCGGGGCACACTGAAGCTTTCTTT. This encodes CASSSTRAGHTEAFF.

The chain recombines TRBV11-2 with TRBJ2-5; 9 nucleotides line up with TRBD1. CDR3 length: 16 amino acids. Germline CDR1 reads SGHAT; CDR2 reads FQNNGV. J lost 5 bases, V lost 5 bases, and 12 bases had no gene match. Here the CDR3 reads CASSPGRDRVSETQYF. The CDR3 region has the DNA TGTGCCAGCAGCCCAGGCCGGGACAGGGTTTCTGAGACCCAGTACTTC.

The chain is built from TRBV6-5 and TRBJ2-7, with 7 bases lining up with TRBD2. V lost 6 bases and J lost 0; bases outside the gene matches: 8. Germline V lookup: CDR1 MNHEY, CDR2 SVGAGI. This CDR3 spans 15 amino acids. CDR3: CASSPRGVASYEQYF. Here the CDR3 DNA reads TGTGCCAGCAGCCCCCGGGGGGTAGCCTCCTACGAGCAGTACTTC.

The chain is built from TRBV7-9 and TRBJ2-1, with D possibly TRBD1 on 6 matching bases. The CDR3 is 11 residues long. CDR1 is SEHNR and CDR2 is FQNEAQ in the germline V gene (reference sequence). Deletions cut 4 bases from V and 8 bases from J, with 6 bases between. In DNA form, the CDR3 reads TGTGCCAGCAGCTGGGGGCATGAGCAGTTCTTC. This encodes CASSWGHEQFF.

Regarding this clone: Germline and junction disagree at one end, which may indicate a read error. The sample contains more than one DNA sequence encoding this CDR3. J is TRBJ1-4 and V is TRBV7-9, with D tentatively TRBD1 (5 bases). The germline V gene has CDR1 SEHNR and CDR2 FQNEAQ (reference sequence). The CDR3 runs 16 residues. DNA for the CDR3: TGTGCCAGCAGCTTACCCCAGGCAGGGTCAAATGAAAAGCTGTTTTTT. It specifies CASSLPQAGSNEKLFF.

The chain carries TRBV27 and TRBJ2-3; D call uncertain. The CDR3 covers 13 residues. Between the trimmed V and J ends, which lost 2 bases and 4 bases, there was a span of 7 bases. Germline V gene data show CDR1 as MNHEY and CDR2 as SMNVEV (reference sequence). For the CDR3, the DNA is TGTGCCAGCAGTTTAAGGAGACCAGATACGCAGTATTTT. This sequence encodes CASSLRRPDTQYF.

Turning to this clone: Other DNA sequences within the sample encode an identical CDR3. The chain has TRBV19 and TRBJ1-4; D perhaps matches TRBD1 (5 bases). The CDR3 totals 14 residues. Germline CDR1 and CDR2: LNHDA and SQIVND (reference sequence). V lost 3 bases to trimming and J lost 7 bases, with 12 bases between them. The CDR3 DNA sequence: TGTGCCAGTAGTATCGGAGGGGCTCCTGAAAAACTGTTTTTT. It translates to CASSIGGAPEKLFF. Drawing the rest from reference TRBV19 and TRBJ1-4, the complete variable domain is DGGITQSPKYLFRKEGQNVTLSCEQNLNHDAMYWYRQDPGQGLRLIYYSQIVNDFQKGDIAEGYSVSREKKESFPLTVTSAQKNPTAFYLCASSIGGAPEKLFFGSGTQLSVL.

J is TRBJ2-1 and V is TRBV10-1; no firm D call. Germline V gene sequence: CDR1 WNHNN, CDR2 SYGVQD (reference sequence). The CDR3 has 14 amino acids. V lost 10 bases and J 0 bases, leaving 13 bases between the germline ends. The CDR3 DNA reads TGCGCCACCCTCCCCCTGAGCTCCTACAATGAGCAGTTCTTC. It translates to CATLPLSSYNEQFF.

V is TRBV19 and J is TRBJ2-4; 9 positions match TRBD2. The junction had 13 bases not matched to a gene; V was cut back by 0 bases and J by 7 bases. Germline V gene sequence: CDR1 LNHDA, CDR2 SQIVND (reference sequence). The CDR3 is 18 amino acids. The CDR3 coding sequence is TGTGCCAGTAGTATAGATCTATCGGGCGGGAGGGCCAGGAACATTCAGTACTTC. Residues: CASSIDLSGGRARNIQYF.

The chain joins TRBV10-2 to TRBJ2-2; 9 bases agree with TRBD2. Germline V CDR1 and CDR2: WSHSY, SAAADI. This CDR3 is built from 15 residues. The V and J ends lost 8 bases and 5 bases, in that order; junction bases with no gene match: 9. The CDR3 loop reads CASCRTSEGTGELFF. As DNA, the CDR3 is TGCGCCAGCTGTCGGACTAGCGAGGGAACCGGGGAGCTGTTTTTT.

Here the CDR3 reads CASSQRGEGEGQPQHF. Here the CDR3 DNA reads TGCGCCAGCAGCCAAAGGGGGGAGGGTGAGGGACAGCCCCAGCATTTT. This chain joins TRBV4-1 and TRBJ1-5; weak D call: TRBD1 (6 bases). The germline V gene encodes CDR1 MGHRA and CDR2 YSYEKL. The CDR3 consists of 16 residues. Trimming stripped 2 bases from V and 7 bases from J, with 18 bases between.

The chain joins TRBV13 to TRBJ2-3; 11 nucleotides agree with TRBD2. This CDR3 region has 16 residues. Trimming cost V 5 bases and J 3 bases; bases outside gene matches: 7. The V gene's germline CDR1 is PRHDT and CDR2 FYEKMQ (reference sequence). In DNA form, the CDR3 reads TGTGCCAGCAGCGATAGCGGGAGGGCCGGGACAGATACGCAGTATTTT. It codes for CASSDSGRAGTDTQYF.

A remark on this clone: One end of the junction is discordant with germline, which a read error may explain. The chain combines TRBV28 with TRBJ2-5; TRBD2 matches 8 bases. The germline gives CDR1 MDHEN, CDR2 SYDVKM. The CDR3 loop spans 12 amino acids. Here the CDR3 reads CASSLVGGTRHF. The CDR3 bases are TGTGCCAGCAGTTTAGTTGGCGGGACTAGGCACTTC.

The chain carries TRBV6-6 and TRBJ2-5, with 8 bases that match TRBD2. The germline CDR1 and CDR2 sequences are MNHNY and SVGAGI (reference sequence). The ends lost 6 bases at V and 6 bases at J; junction bases unmatched: 9. The CDR3 sequence is 14 residues long. CDR3 coding DNA: TGTGCCAGCAGCCGACCCGCGGGAGGACAGACCCAGTACTTC. It is translated as CASSRPAGGQTQYF.

The chain couples TRBV7-2 to TRBJ1-4; D gene ambiguous. This CDR3 contains 14 residues. Germline V lookup: CDR1 SGHTA, CDR2 FQGNSA. Trimming pared 5 bases from V and 8 bases from J, leaving 15 bases between. CDR3: CASSPPPAGEKLFF. The DNA for the CDR3 is TGTGCCAGCAGCCCCCCCCCGGCCGGGGAAAAACTGTTTTTT.

The chain joins TRBV4-3 to TRBJ2-5, with D perhaps matching TRBD2 (6 bases). The CDR3 runs to 14 residues. CDR1 is LGHNA and CDR2 is YSLEER in the germline V gene. V was clipped by 4 bases and J by 3 bases, with 12 bases between them. DNA of the CDR3: TGCGCCAGCAGCCCTTCCGGGGGAAAAGAGACCCAGTACTTC. Protein sequence: CASSPSGGKETQYF.

The V and J genes are TRBV5-1 and TRBJ2-1; 7 bases agree with TRBD2. Unmatched junction bases numbered 14, after V lost 1 base and J lost 10 bases. Germline lookup yields CDR1 SGHRS and CDR2 YFSETQ. This CDR3 is 16 amino acids long. This CDR3 reads CASSLMGRELRGEQFF. The CDR3 nucleotides are TGCGCCAGCAGCTTGATGGGGCGGGAGCTCCGGGGGGAGCAGTTCTTC. Full variable domain (remainder filled in from reference TRBV5-1 and TRBJ2-1): KAGVTQTPRYLIKTRGQQVTLSCSPISGHRSVSWYQQTPGQGLQFLFEYFSETQRNKGNFPGRFSGRQFSNSRSEMNVSTLELGDSALYLCASSLMGRELRGEQFFGPGTRLTVL.